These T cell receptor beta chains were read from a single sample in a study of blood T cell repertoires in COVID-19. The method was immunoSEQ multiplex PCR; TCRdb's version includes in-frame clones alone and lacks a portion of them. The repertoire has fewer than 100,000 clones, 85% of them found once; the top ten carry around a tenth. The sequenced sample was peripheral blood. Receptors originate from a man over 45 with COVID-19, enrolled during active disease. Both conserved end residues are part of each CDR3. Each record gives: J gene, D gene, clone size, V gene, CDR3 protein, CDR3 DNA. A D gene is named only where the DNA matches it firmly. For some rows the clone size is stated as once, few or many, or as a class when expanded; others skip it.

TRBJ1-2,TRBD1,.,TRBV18,CASSPGQGLYGYTF,TGTGCCAGCTCACCAGGACAGGGCCTATATGGCTACACCTTC
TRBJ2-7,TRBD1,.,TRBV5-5,CASSLTGTGGYEQYF,TGTGCCAGCAGCCTGACCGGGACAGGGGGCTACGAGCAGTACTTC
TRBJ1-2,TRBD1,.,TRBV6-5,CASIDGTEFNYGYTF,TGTGCCAGCATCGACGGGACAGAATTTAACTATGGCTACACCTTC
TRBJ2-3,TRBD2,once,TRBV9,CASSLRLAGADTQYF,TGTGCCAGCAGCCTCCGACTAGCGGGAGCAGATACGCAGTATTTT
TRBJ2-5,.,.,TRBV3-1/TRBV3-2,CASSRGHAVVTQYF,TGTGCCAGCAGCCGAGGGCATGCGGTTGTGACCCAGTACTTC
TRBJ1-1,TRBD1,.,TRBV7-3,CASSLRGQGATEAFF,TGTGCCAGCAGCTTAAGGGGACAGGGGGCCACTGAAGCTTTCTTT
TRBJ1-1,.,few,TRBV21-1,CASSKDSHRRMNTEAFF,TGTGCCAGCAGCAAAGACAGTCACCGACGGATGAACACTGAAGCTTTCTTT
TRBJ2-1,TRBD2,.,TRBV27,CASSSPSGSKDEQFF,TGTGCCAGCAGTTCGCCTAGCGGGAGTAAAGATGAGCAGTTCTTC
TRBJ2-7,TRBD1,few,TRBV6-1,CASSALTGGHTPSYEQYF,TGTGCCAGCAGTGCCCTGACAGGGGGCCATACTCCCTCCTACGAGCAGTACTTC
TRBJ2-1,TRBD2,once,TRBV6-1,CASSDGLAGEEEQFF,TGTGCCAGCAGTGACGGACTAGCGGGAGAAGAAGAGCAGTTCTTC
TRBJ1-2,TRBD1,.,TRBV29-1,CSVDLQGDYGYTF,TGCAGCGTTGATCTCCAGGGGGACTATGGCTACACCTTC
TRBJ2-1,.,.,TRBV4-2,CASSPSSGESSYNEQFF,TGTGCCAGCAGCCCCTCCTCAGGGGAGAGCTCCTACAATGAGCAGTTCTTC
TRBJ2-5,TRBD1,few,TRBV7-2,CASSLFPQGALGETQYF,TGTGCCAGCAGCTTATTTCCACAGGGGGCGCTAGGAGAGACCCAGTACTTC
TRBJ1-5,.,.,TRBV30,CAWSALPGGQPQHF,TGTGCCTGGAGTGCCCTTCCAGGTGGACAGCCCCAGCATTTT
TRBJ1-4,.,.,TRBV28,CASTGLATNEKLFF,TGTGCCAGCACAGGGCTTGCAACTAATGAAAAACTGTTTTTT
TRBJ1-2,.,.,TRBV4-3,CASSQDRGGDYGYTF,TGCGCCAGCAGCCAAGATAGGGGCGGTGACTATGGCTACACCTTC
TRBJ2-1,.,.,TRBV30,CAWRGRSYNEQFF,TGTGCCTGGAGGGGGAGATCCTACAATGAGCAGTTCTTC
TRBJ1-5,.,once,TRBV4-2,CASSQRPGEGRNQPQHF,TGTGCCAGCAGCCAACGACCTGGGGAGGGAAGGAATCAGCCCCAGCATTTT
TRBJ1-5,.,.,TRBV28,CASSPPPVSNQPQHF,TGTGCCAGCAGTCCCCCCCCGGTTAGCAATCAGCCCCAGCATTTT
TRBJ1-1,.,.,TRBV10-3,CAISEVLGSNTEAFF,TGTGCCATCAGTGAGGTGCTCGGGAGTAACACTGAAGCTTTCTTT
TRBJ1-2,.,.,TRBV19,CASSYDKTNYGYTF,TGTGCCAGTAGTTACGACAAAACTAACTATGGCTACACCTTC
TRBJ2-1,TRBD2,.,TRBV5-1,CASSQLAGDAIAFF,TGCGCCAGCAGCCAACTAGCGGGAGATGCGATTGCGTTCTTC
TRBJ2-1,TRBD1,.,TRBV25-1,CASIGDQGVSYNEQFF,TGTGCCAGCATTGGCGATCAGGGGGTGTCCTACAATGAGCAGTTCTTC
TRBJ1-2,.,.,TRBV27,CASSLRSTGLNYGYTF,TGTGCCAGCAGTTTGAGGTCGACAGGCCTAAACTATGGCTACACCTTC
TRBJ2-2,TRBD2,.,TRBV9,CASSANSGRDTGELFF,TGTGCCAGCAGCGCCAATAGCGGGAGAGACACCGGGGAGCTGTTTTTT
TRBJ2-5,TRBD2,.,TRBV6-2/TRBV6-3,CASSPEFALAGQETQYF,TGTGCCAGCAGTCCGGAATTTGCACTAGCGGGACAAGAGACCCAGTACTTC
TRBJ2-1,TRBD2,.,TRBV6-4,CASSDGAGAYNEQFF,TGTGCCAGCAGTGACGGGGCGGGAGCTTACAATGAGCAGTTCTTC